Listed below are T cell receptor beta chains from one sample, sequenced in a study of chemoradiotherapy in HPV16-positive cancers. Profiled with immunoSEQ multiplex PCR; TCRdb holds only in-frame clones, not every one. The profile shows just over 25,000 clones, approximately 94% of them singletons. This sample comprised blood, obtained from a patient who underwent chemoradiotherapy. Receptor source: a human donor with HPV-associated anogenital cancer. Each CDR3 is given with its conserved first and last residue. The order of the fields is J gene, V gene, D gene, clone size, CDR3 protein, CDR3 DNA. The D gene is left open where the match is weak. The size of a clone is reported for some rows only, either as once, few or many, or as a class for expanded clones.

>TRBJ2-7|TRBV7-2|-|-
CASSLADRSAYEQYF
TGTGCCAGCAGCTTAGCTGACAGGTCCGCCTACGAGCAGTACTTC
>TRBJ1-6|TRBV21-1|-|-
CASSKAGRLNSPLHF
TGTGCCAGCAGCAAAGCGGGACGGCTGAATTCACCCCTCCACTTT
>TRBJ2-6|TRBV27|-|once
CASSSLTGPSSGANVLTF
TGTGCCAGCAGTTCCCTCACAGGTCCCAGCTCTGGGGCCAACGTCCTGACTTTC
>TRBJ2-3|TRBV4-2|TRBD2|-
CASSQGVAGGITDTQYF
TGTGCCAGCAGCCAAGGAGTGGCGGGGGGCATCACAGATACGCAGTATTTT
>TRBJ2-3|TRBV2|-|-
CASSDWRVRTDTQYF
TGTGCCAGCAGTGATTGGAGGGTCCGGACAGATACGCAGTATTTT
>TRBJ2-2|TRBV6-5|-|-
CASSSLWGTGELFF
TGTGCCAGCAGTTCCCTATGGGGGACCGGGGAGCTGTTTTTT
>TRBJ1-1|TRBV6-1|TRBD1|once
CASSEDGGGLRYEAFF
TGTGCCAGCAGTGAAGATGGAGGGGGCCTTCGATATGAAGCTTTCTTT
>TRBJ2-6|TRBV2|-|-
CASSEEYSGANVLTF
TGTGCCAGCAGTGAGGAGTACTCTGGGGCCAACGTCCTGACTTTC
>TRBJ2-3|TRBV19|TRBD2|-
CASSVLAGTADTQYF
TGTGCCAGTAGTGTACTAGCGGGCACTGCAGATACGCAGTATTTT
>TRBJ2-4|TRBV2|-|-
CASSVARAKNIQYF
TGTGCCAGCAGTGTTGCCAGGGCGAAAAACATTCAGTACTTC
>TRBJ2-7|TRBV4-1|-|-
CASSLQRWGRDEQYF
TGCGCCAGCAGCCTGCAACGGTGGGGTAGGGACGAGCAGTACTTC
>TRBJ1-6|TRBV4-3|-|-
CASSQDPRTNNSPLHF
TGCGCCAGCAGCCAAGATCCGCGGACGAATAATTCACCCCTCCACTTT
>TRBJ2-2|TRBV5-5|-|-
CASSPSGQTNTGELFF
TGTGCCAGCAGCCCCTCCGGACAAACAAACACCGGGGAGCTGTTTTTT
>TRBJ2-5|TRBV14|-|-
CASSQDNRKGGETQYF
TGTGCCAGCAGCCAAGATAACCGTAAGGGAGGAGAGACCCAGTACTTC
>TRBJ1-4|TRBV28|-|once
CASSAPPEGIEKLFF
TGTGCCAGCAGTGCCCCCCCTGAGGGGATTGAAAAACTGTTTTTT
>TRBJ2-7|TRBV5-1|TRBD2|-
CASSVLAGGYEQYF
TGCGCCAGCAGCGTACTAGCGGGAGGCTACGAGCAGTACTTC
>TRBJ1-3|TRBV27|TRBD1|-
CASSSSGGRRNTIYF
TGTGCCAGCAGTTCCTCAGGGGGACGGAGAAACACCATATATTTT
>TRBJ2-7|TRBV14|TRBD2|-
CASSQTSGREYEQYF
TGTGCCAGCAGCCAAACTAGCGGGAGGGAGTACGAGCAGTACTTC
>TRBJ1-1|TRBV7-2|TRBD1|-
CASSSRTGLNTEAFF
TGTGCCAGCAGCTCCCGGACAGGGCTGAACACTGAAGCTTTCTTT
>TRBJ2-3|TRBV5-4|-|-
CASSLGRDSTDTQYF
TGTGCCAGCAGCTTGGGGCGGGATAGCACAGATACGCAGTATTTT
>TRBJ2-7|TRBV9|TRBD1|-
CASSPSPTGAEQYF
TGTGCCAGCAGCCCTAGCCCGACAGGGGCCGAGCAGTACTTC
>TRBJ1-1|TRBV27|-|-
CASSLGTDTEAFF
TGTGCCAGCAGTTTAGGGACCGACACTGAAGCTTTCTTT
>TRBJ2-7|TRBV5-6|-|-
CASSSLRLAQFGHYEQYF
TGTGCCAGCAGCTCCTTAAGGCTAGCTCAATTTGGGCACTACGAGCAGTACTTC